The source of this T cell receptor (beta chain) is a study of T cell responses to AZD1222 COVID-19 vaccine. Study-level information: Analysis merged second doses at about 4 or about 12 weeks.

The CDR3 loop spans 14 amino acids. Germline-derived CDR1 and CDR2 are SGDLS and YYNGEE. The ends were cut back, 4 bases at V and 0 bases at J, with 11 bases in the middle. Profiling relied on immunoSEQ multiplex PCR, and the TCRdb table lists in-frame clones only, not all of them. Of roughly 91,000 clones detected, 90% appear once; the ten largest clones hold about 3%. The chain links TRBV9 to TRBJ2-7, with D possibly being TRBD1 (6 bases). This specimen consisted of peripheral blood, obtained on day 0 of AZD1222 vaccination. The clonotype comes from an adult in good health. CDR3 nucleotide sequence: TGTGCCAGCAGCCTACGGGACAACTCCTACGAGCAGTACTTC. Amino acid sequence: CASSLRDNSYEQYF. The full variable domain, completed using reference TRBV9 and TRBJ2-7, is DSGVTQTPKHLITATGQRVTLRCSPRSGDLSVYWYQQSLDQGLQFLIQYYNGEERAKGNILERFSAQQFPDLHSELNLSSLELGDSALYFCASSLRDNSYEQYFGPGTRLTVT.